These T cell receptor beta chains were read from a single sample in a study of T cell repertoires in cytomegalovirus infection. One entry per CDR3 protein results from TCRdb running MiXCR on the reads. The sample records roughly 500,000 distinct CDR3 sequences, approximately 10% being singletons. Material: PBMCs. The receptor set was obtained from a human donor in good health (CMV status not recorded). Some clones in this sample may be carry-over from other donors' samples. Both conserved end residues are part of each CDR3. Fields, in order: clone size, D gene, V gene, J gene, CDR3 DNA, CDR3 protein. The D gene is left open where the match is weak. A row's size may be missing; if present it is once, few, many or a size class.

many	NA	TRBV2	TRBJ2-1	TGTGCCAGCAGTGAAGAGAGAGACAATGAGCAGTTCTTC	CASSEERDNEQFF
many	TRBD1	TRBV6-5	TRBJ1-2	TGTGCCAGCAGTTACGGGGGACAGGGGGGCTATGGCTACACCTTC	CASSYGGQGGYGYTF
few	TRBD2	TRBV20-1	TRBJ2-7	TGCAGTGCTACGTACTCCGGGGCTAGCGGCTACGAGCAGTACTTC	CSATYSGASGYEQYF
many	TRBD2	TRBV5-1	TRBJ2-6	TGCGCCAGCAGCCTGGACCCTGGGACTAGCGGGAACTCTGGGGCCAACGTCCTGACTTTC	CASSLDPGTSGNSGANVLTF
many	NA	TRBV6-6	TRBJ2-3	TGTGCCAGCAGTTACCTCGGGGCAGATACGCAGTATTTT	CASSYLGADTQYF
NA	NA	TRBV18	TRBJ1-6	TGTGCCAGCTCCCCGGCTGGGGGGGGACAAAAGGCACCCCTCCACTTT	CASSPAGGGQKAPLHF
few	TRBD1	TRBV2	TRBJ2-7	TGTGCCAGCACGTGGACAGGGGGGACAAACGAGCAGTACTTC	CASTWTGGTNEQYF
many	NA	TRBV19	TRBJ1-2	TGTGCCAGTACCCCGAGGGGGGCTCCAGTCGACTATGGCTACACCTTC	CASTPRGAPVDYGYTF
NA	TRBD1	TRBV10-3	TRBJ1-1	TGTGCCATCAGGGGACAGGGAACTGAAGCTTTCTTT	CAIRGQGTEAFF
many	NA	TRBV6-1	TRBJ1-5	TGTGCCAGCAGCCCCCAAGGGGGGACCAATCAGCCCCAGCATTTT	CASSPQGGTNQPQHF
many	NA	TRBV28	TRBJ1-1	TGTGCCAGCAGTACCAGGGATAACACTGAAGCTTTCTTT	CASSTRDNTEAFF
many	TRBD2	TRBV5-6	TRBJ2-1	TGTGCCAGCAGCTTGGCGGCTAGCGGGGGGAGGTACAATGAGCAGTTCTTC	CASSLAASGGRYNEQFF
NA	NA	TRBV6-2/TRBV6-3	TRBJ2-2	TGTGCCAGCAGTTACCCTCTACAGGGAGCGAACACCGGGGAGCTGTTTTTT	CASSYPLQGANTGELFF
many	TRBD1	TRBV19	TRBJ2-6	TGTGCCAGTGGTTCCTCCGGGACAGGGGGCGGTTTAGAGGTCCTGACTTTC	CASGSSGTGGGLEVLTF
few	NA	TRBV2	TRBJ2-1	TGTGCCAGCAAGCTGACACTACTTCGCAACAATGAGCAGTTCTTC	CASKLTLLRNNEQFF
NA	NA	TRBV19	TRBJ2-7	TGTGCCAGTAGTGCTCGGGGAGGCTACGAGCAGTACTTC	CASSARGGYEQYF
many	TRBD2	TRBV7-2	TRBJ2-1	TGTGCCAGCAGCTTGACTAGCGGGATCCACAATGAGCAGTTCTTC	CASSLTSGIHNEQFF
NA	NA	TRBV15	TRBJ1-2	TGTGCCACCAGCAGAGGAGGGAAGTATGGCTACACCTTC	CATSRGGKYGYTF
many	TRBD2	TRBV7-8	TRBJ2-1	TGTGCCAGCAGCCCCCGACGTAGCGGGAGTCGGTCCTACAATGAGCAGTTCTTC	CASSPRRSGSRSYNEQFF
few	TRBD1	TRBV28	TRBJ1-2	TGTGCCAGCAGACGGGACAGGGGCTATGGCTACACCTTC	CASRRDRGYGYTF
NA	NA	TRBV10-3	TRBJ2-1	TGTGCCATCAGTGGTGCGGACAATGAGCAGTTCTTC	CAISGADNEQFF
many	TRBD2	TRBV19	TRBJ2-5	TGTGCCTGCGGGCGGGAGGGCATTCGTCGGGAGACCCAGTACTTC	CACGREGIRRETQYF
few	TRBD2	TRBV20-1	TRBJ2-7	TGCAGTGCTAGAGAGGCTAGCGGCCCCTACGAGCAGTACTTC	CSAREASGPYEQYF
many	TRBD2	TRBV6-5	TRBJ2-1	TGTGCCAGCAGTTGGGGACTAGCGGGAGTAGCTGAGCAGTTCTTC	CASSWGLAGVAEQFF
NA	NA	TRBV2	TRBJ2-7	TGTGCCAGCAGGGAGACGGTGCTTAGCTCCTACGAGCAGTACTTC	CASRETVLSSYEQYF
NA	NA	TRBV11-3	TRBJ1-3	TGTGCCAGCAGCAAGGCGGGACACCCTGGAAACACCATATATTTT	CASSKAGHPGNTIYF